The clone carrying this T cell receptor beta chain was observed at least ten times. The sample is drawn from a study of blood T cells in healthy people across ages. The second PCR ran roughly 7 to 11 cycles with a sample-barcoded 5' primer and J-beta primers. A single record per CDR3 protein comes from TCRdb applying MiXCR to the 5' RACE reads. Of roughly 2 million distinct CDR3 sequences in the sample, around 50% were seen once. Trimming pared 5 bases from V and 1 base from J, leaving 9 bases between. This CDR3 region has 14 residues. In germline, CDR1 is PRHDT, CDR2 FYEKMQ (reference sequence). This chain uses TRBV13 with TRBJ2-4; D possibly corresponds to TRBD2 (6 bases). The clonotype was recovered from a woman in her thirties or forties in good health. Sequencing was carried out using blood. The CDR3 protein is CASSPGVAKNIQYF. CDR3 bases: TGTGCCAGCAGCCCGGGGGTGGCCAAAAACATTCAGTACTTC.